The next 32 T cell receptor beta chains were all read from a single sample in a study of Graves' ophthalmopathy and Graves' hyperthyroidism. Amplified TCR beta CDR3 regions were obtained using RNA transcripts as template. RT-PCR with HTBI primers came first, then second-round multiplex PCR. TCRdb used MiXCR to reprocess the multiplex PCR reads, holding one entry per CDR3 protein. The table has 230,000 or so distinct CDR3 sequences, 45% to 55% seen once. The sequenced material came from peripheral blood. The receptor set was obtained from an adult man with Graves' ophthalmopathy.

J is TRBJ1-5 and V is TRBV19; unclear D gene. The V and J ends lost 3 bases and 0 bases respectively, with 3 bases between them. From germline, CDR1 is LNHDA and CDR2 SQIVND (reference sequence). CDR3 length: 13 amino acids. The CDR3 here is CASSIASNQPQHF. The CDR3 nucleotides read TGTGCCAGTAGTATTGCTAGCAATCAGCCCCAGCATTTT.

In nucleotides, the CDR3 is TGTGCCAGCAGCTTGGCCCGGACTACAGACTACGAGCAGTACTTC. Amino acids: CASSLARTTDYEQYF. This sequence joins TRBV5-5 and TRBJ2-7; maybe TRBD2 (6 bases). V was pared by 0 bases and J by 3 bases, with 13 bases between. Germline V CDR1 and CDR2: SGHKS, YYEKEE (reference sequence). CDR3 length equals 15 residues.

The V gene is TRBV29-1, the J gene TRBJ1-1; TRBD1 matches at 7 bases. Trimming removed 3 bases from V and 5 bases from J; junction bases left unmatched: 9. The CDR3 length is 14 residues. Per the germline V gene, CDR1 is SQVTM and CDR2 is ANQGSEA. CDR3 nucleotide sequence: TGCAGCGTTGAGGGCGCAGGGGGACGGACTGAAGCTTTCTTT. Residues: CSVEGAGGRTEAFF. Using reference TRBV29-1 and TRBJ1-1 for the parts outside the CDR3, the full variable domain is SAVISQKPSRDICQRGTSLTIQCQVDSQVTMMFWYRQQPGQSLTLIATANQGSEATYESGFVIDKFPISRPNLTFSTLTVSNMSPEDSSIYLCSVEGAGGRTEAFFGQGTRLTVV.

This clonotype was observed many times. This sequence joins TRBV29-1 and TRBJ1-1, with 9 bases matching TRBD1. V lost 7 bases and J lost 5; bases outside the gene matches: 5. CDR3 length equals 12 residues. Per the germline V gene, CDR1 is SQVTM and CDR2 is ANQGSEA. CDR3 protein: CSGETGGTEAFF. CDR3 sequence (DNA): TGCAGCGGGGAGACAGGGGGAACTGAAGCTTTCTTT.

V gene TRBV29-1 combines with J gene TRBJ2-2; D is perhaps TRBD1 (5 bases). V dropped 6 bases and J dropped 3 bases, with 11 bases sitting between them. The CDR3 spans 13 residues. CDR1 and CDR2 (germline): SQVTM, ANQGSEA. In DNA form, the CDR3 reads TGCAGCGTCCAGGACATCGACACCGGGGAGCTGTTTTTT. It translates to CSVQDIDTGELFF.

The rearrangement joins TRBV12-3 or TRBV12-4 to TRBJ1-2; TRBD1 matches at 8 bases. V trimming: 7 bases; J trimming: 6 bases; junction bases outside the gene matches: 10. This CDR3 spans 14 amino acids. CDR3 bases: TGTGCCAGCAATGTTCTCGACAGGGGACATGGCTACACCTTC. This gives the protein CASNVLDRGHGYTF.

The V gene is TRBV7-6, the J gene TRBJ2-7, with unresolved D. The CDR3 sequence is 12 residues long. The V and J ends lost 5 bases and 7 bases respectively, with 12 bases between them. Germline V gene data show CDR1 as SGHVS and CDR2 as FNYEAQ. CDR3 residues: CASSPSLGEQYF. The CDR3 bases are TGTGCCAGCAGCCCCAGTCTGGGGGAGCAGTACTTC.

This clonotype was picked up a small number of times. The chain joins TRBV19 to TRBJ2-7; D is ambiguous. Trimming cost V 3 bases and J 4 bases, with 16 bases left between them. Per the germline V gene, CDR1 is LNHDA and CDR2 is SQIVND (reference sequence). The length of the CDR3 is 15 residues. The CDR3: CASSINIGQDYEQYF. The CDR3 bases are TGTGCCAGTAGTATTAATATTGGGCAGGATTACGAGCAGTACTTC. The complete variable domain, with remaining parts taken from reference TRBV19 and TRBJ2-7, reads DGGITQSPKYLFRKEGQNVTLSCEQNLNHDAMYWYRQDPGQGLRLIYYSQIVNDFQKGDIAEGYSVSREKKESFPLTVTSAQKNPTAFYLCASSINIGQDYEQYFGPGTRLTVT.

Comment on this clonotype: This CDR3 is missing its conserved last phenylalanine or tryptophan, likely due to a read error. The limits of the CDR3 on the DNA are not certain, so only TCRdb's listed CDR3 is given. The chain uses TRBV11-1 and TRBJ1-1. The germline CDR1 and CDR2 sequences are SGHAT and FQDESV (reference sequence). The CDR3 is 10 residues long, ends included. The CDR3 reads CASSFGQGLS.

A note on this clonotype: One end of the junction fails to match germline, which may point to a read error. This chain links TRBV10-2 with TRBJ2-5; D unclear. Germline V gene lookup returns CDR1 WSHSY and CDR2 SAAADI. This CDR3 region has 14 residues. The CDR3 DNA sequence: TGTGCCAGCAGTCCCCTTTGGTCTCAAGAGACCCAGTACTTC. It encodes CASSPLWSQETQYF.

This chain links TRBV12-3 or TRBV12-4 with TRBJ1-1, with a tentative D call TRBD1 (5 bases). This CDR3 comprises 17 residues. Trimming removed 4 bases from V and 2 bases from J, with 20 bases in between. This chain's CDR3 is CASSYGQGGRSNTEAFF. The DNA for the CDR3 is TGTGCCAGCAGTTACGGGCAGGGAGGCCGCTCTAACACTGAAGCTTTCTTT.

This chain uses TRBV7-9 with TRBJ2-7, with D perhaps given as TRBD1 or TRBD2 (5 bases each). Germline-derived CDR1 and CDR2 are SEHNR and FQNEAQ (reference sequence). V was trimmed by 5 bases and J by 1 base, leaving 15 bases between them. The CDR3 totals 15 residues. The CDR3 reads CASSMGDPPSYEQYF. DNA for the CDR3: TGTGCCAGCAGCATGGGGGACCCACCTTCCTACGAGCAGTACTTC. The variable domain in full, with the rest retrieved from reference TRBV7-9 and TRBJ2-7, is DTGVSQNPRHKITKRGQNVTFRCDPISEHNRLYWYRQTLGQGPEFLTYFQNEAQLEKSRLLSDRFSAERPKGSFSTLEIQRTEQGDSAMYLCASSMGDPPSYEQYFGPGTRLTVT.

This chain uses TRBV2 with TRBJ1-2; 7 bases are shared with TRBD1. Germline CDR1 and CDR2: SNHLY and FYNNEI. After removal of 6 bases from V and 4 bases from J, the junction contained 11 bases not matched to a gene. CDR3 length equals 15 residues. CDR3 nucleotide sequence: TGTGCCAGCAGCCCAAAGGGACAGAGGACCTATGGCTACACCTTC. This translates into CASSPKGQRTYGYTF. Looking up the rest from reference TRBV2 and TRBJ1-2 gives the full variable domain: EPEVTQTPSHQVTQMGQEVILRCVPISNHLYFYWYRQILGQKVEFLVSFYNNEISEKSEIFDDQFSVERPDGSNFTLKIRSTKLEDSAMYFCASSPKGQRTYGYTFGSGTRLTVV.

This clonotype is a singleton in its sample. The rearrangement links TRBV11-2 to TRBJ2-7; no reliable D call. The CDR3 runs 11 residues. Trimming removed 8 bases at V and 4 bases at J, with 9 bases between. CDR1 is SGHAT, CDR2 FQNNGV, per germline. CDR3 bases: TGTGCCAGCCCCCAGGCGTACGAGCAGTACTTC. Translating gives CASPQAYEQYF.

This clonotype was detected many times. The DNA for the CDR3 is TGTGCCATCAGTGCGGGCAGGGCCTACGAGCAGTACTTC. Translation gives CAISAGRAYEQYF. The chain has TRBV10-3 and TRBJ2-7; D may be TRBD1 (5 bases). The CDR3 contains 13 residues. Germline CDR1 and CDR2: ENHRY and SYGVKD. V was pared by 4 bases and J by 2 bases, with 9 bases between.

This clonotype has only a few counts. This sequence joins TRBV7-3 and TRBJ1-1; a possible D gene is TRBD1 (6 bases). Germline V gene lookup returns CDR1 SGHTA and CDR2 FQGTGA. This CDR3 is 15 amino acids long. Trimming stripped 5 bases from V and 0 bases from J, with 13 bases between. The CDR3 loop reads CASSPYSGVNTEAFF. The CDR3 bases are TGTGCCAGCAGCCCGTATTCAGGGGTGAACACTGAAGCTTTCTTT.

The gene calls are TRBV7-8 and TRBJ2-7; 9 positions match TRBD1. The germline V gene has CDR1 SGHVS and CDR2 FQNEAQ. The CDR3 loop spans 14 amino acids. The V segment lost 4 bases and the J segment 4 bases; nucleotides outside the gene matches: 5. CDR3 protein: CASSSGQGMYEQYF. The CDR3 bases are TGTGCCAGCAGCTCCGGACAGGGGATGTACGAGCAGTACTTC.

This chain uses TRBV7-2 with TRBJ2-5; either TRBD1 or TRBD2 may supply D (5 bases each). This CDR3 comprises 16 residues. Per germline, CDR1 SGHTA and CDR2 FQGNSA. Trimming pared 2 bases from V and 4 bases from J, leaving 17 bases between. As DNA, the CDR3 is TGTGCCAGCAGCTTAAGAGGGACCCCCAACCTAGAGACCCAGTACTTC. Residues: CASSLRGTPNLETQYF.

The chain recombines TRBV5-1 with TRBJ2-7; maybe TRBD1 (5 bases). Per the germline V gene, CDR1 is SGHRS and CDR2 is YFSETQ. This CDR3 has 15 amino acids. V lost 4 bases to trimming and J lost 0 bases, with 14 bases between them. The CDR3 DNA reads TGCGCCAGCAGCCCTGACAGTTACAGCTCCTACGAGCAGTACTTC. Translation gives CASSPDSYSSYEQYF. The full variable domain, rest sourced from reference TRBV5-1 and TRBJ2-7, is KAGVTQTPRYLIKTRGQQVTLSCSPISGHRSVSWYQQTPGQGLQFLFEYFSETQRNKGNFPGRFSGRQFSNSRSEMNVSTLELGDSALYLCASSPDSYSSYEQYFGPGTRLTVT.

This chain joins TRBV6-5 and TRBJ2-2; D is unresolved. From germline, CDR1 is MNHEY and CDR2 SVGAGI. V was pared by 2 bases and J by 3 bases, with 7 bases between. There are 14 residues in the CDR3. The DNA of the CDR3 is TGTGCCAGCAGTTACAACATCCACACCGGGGAGCTGTTTTTT. It specifies CASSYNIHTGELFF.

With regard to this clonotype: This clone may be a read error of a much larger clone one base away. V is TRBV15 and J is TRBJ2-5; TRBD1 or TRBD2 may be the D gene (5 bases each). Trimming stripped 3 bases from V and 5 bases from J, with 13 bases between. Germline CDR1 and CDR2: LNHNV and YYDKDF (reference sequence). This CDR3 spans 14 amino acids. CDR3 amino acids: CATSRNRWGETQYF. In DNA, the CDR3 is TGTGCCACCAGCAGGAATAGGTGGGGGGAGACCCAGTACTTC.

Of note for this clonotype: One end of the junction is discordant with germline, which a read error may explain. The chain carries TRBV3-1 and TRBJ2-5; possible D gene TRBD2, 6 bases. Looked up from germline, CDR1 is LGHDT and CDR2 is YNNKEL (reference sequence). The CDR3 has 13 residues. The CDR3 DNA follows: TGTGCCAGCAGCCTTGGACTATCGCCGGAATATTGGTTC. The encoded protein is CASSLGLSPEYWF.

The chain carries TRBV2 and TRBJ1-4; TRBD1 might be the D (6 bases). There are 17 residues in the CDR3. Looked up from germline, CDR1 is SNHLY and CDR2 is FYNNEI. Trimming left V 5 bases short and J 3 bases short, with 19 bases between. CDR3 amino acids: CASSPTGFARANEKLFF. Written as DNA, the CDR3 is TGTGCCAGCAGTCCTACAGGGTTCGCGAGGGCTAATGAAAAACTGTTTTTT.

The chain joins TRBV20-1 to TRBJ1-2; TRBD1 matches 8 bases. The CDR3 contains 13 residues. The ends lost 5 bases at V and 4 bases at J; junction bases unmatched: 6. Germline CDR1 reads DFQATT; CDR2 reads SNEGSKA (reference sequence). The CDR3 protein is CSAEGQEAYGYTF. CDR3 coding DNA: TGCAGTGCTGAGGGACAGGAGGCCTATGGCTACACCTTC.

This clonotype was seen many times. The V and J genes are TRBV20-1 and TRBJ2-7; 11 bases are a match to TRBD2. Germline loops: CDR1 DFQATT, CDR2 SNEGSKA (reference sequence). The V and J ends lost 0 bases and 4 bases, in that order; junction bases with no gene match: 14. The CDR3 is made up of 18 amino acids. The CDR3 loop reads CSARDLRRGLADLYEQYF. The DNA for the CDR3 is TGCAGTGCTAGAGATCTAAGAAGGGGACTAGCGGACTTATACGAGCAGTACTTC.

The CDR3 DNA reads TGCGCCAGCAGCTTGGCCATCGACACTGAGGGGGAGACCCAGTACTTC. This sequence encodes CASSLAIDTEGETQYF. This chain connects TRBV5-1 to TRBJ2-5; D tentatively reads TRBD1 or TRBD2 (5 bases each). The CDR3 totals 16 residues. Germline V lookup: CDR1 SGHRS, CDR2 YFSETQ. Trimming stripped 0 bases from V and 5 bases from J, with 17 bases between.

This chain connects TRBV7-9 to TRBJ2-2; tentatively, D is TRBD1 or TRBD2 (5 bases each). There are 14 residues in the CDR3. Germline CDR1 SEHNR, CDR2 FQNEAQ (reference sequence). V lost 4 bases and J lost 5, with 11 bases in between. CDR3 sequence (DNA): TGTGCCAGCAGCTACGGGACCAGGACCGGGGAGCTGTTTTTT. Translation: CASSYGTRTGELFF.

This clonotype has a handful of counts. The rearrangement links TRBV7-8 to TRBJ1-1; 9 nucleotides align to TRBD1. J was trimmed by 9 bases and V by 5 bases; bases with no gene match: 7. Germline loops: CDR1 SGHVS, CDR2 FQNEAQ. The CDR3 is 13 residues long. The CDR3 loop reads CASSPPGTGKAFF. CDR3 DNA sequence: TGTGCCAGCAGCCCACCCGGGACAGGGAAAGCTTTCTTT.

The rearrangement uses TRBV7-8 and TRBJ1-5; tentatively, D is TRBD1 (5 bases). V was shortened by 2 bases and J by 6 bases, with 17 bases between the two germline ends. CDR3 size: 16 residues. CDR1 is SGHVS and CDR2 is FQNEAQ in the germline V gene. Here the CDR3 reads CASSLLAQDSFQPQHF. CDR3 DNA sequence: TGTGCCAGCAGCTTATTAGCACAGGATTCGTTTCAGCCCCAGCATTTT.

The chain is built from TRBV10-2 and TRBJ2-2; no firm D call. Trimming took off 8 bases at V and 1 base at J, with 8 bases between the two ends. Germline V gene lookup returns CDR1 WSHSY and CDR2 SAAADI. This CDR3 contains 13 residues. CDR3 DNA: TGCGCCAGCGCTAGACAGAACACCGGGGAGCTGTTTTTT. It is translated as CASARQNTGELFF.

The chain combines TRBV9 with TRBJ1-1; 8 positions agree with TRBD1. The CDR3 extends over 15 amino acids. CDR1 SGDLS and CDR2 YYNGEE come from the germline V gene. With V trimmed by 4 bases and J by 1 base, 6 bases remained unmatched. CDR3 amino acids: CASSSRTGSNTEAFF. In nucleotides, the CDR3 is TGTGCCAGCAGCTCGAGGACAGGGTCGAACACTGAAGCTTTCTTT.

The chain couples TRBV12-3 or TRBV12-4 to TRBJ2-7, with a weak D call TRBD1 (6 bases). Trimming stripped 2 bases from V and 4 bases from J, with 12 bases between. The CDR3 contains 14 residues. The CDR3 sequence is CASSLTRGGYEQYF. The CDR3 nucleotides are TGTGCCAGCAGTTTAACCAGGGGCGGGTACGAGCAGTACTTC.